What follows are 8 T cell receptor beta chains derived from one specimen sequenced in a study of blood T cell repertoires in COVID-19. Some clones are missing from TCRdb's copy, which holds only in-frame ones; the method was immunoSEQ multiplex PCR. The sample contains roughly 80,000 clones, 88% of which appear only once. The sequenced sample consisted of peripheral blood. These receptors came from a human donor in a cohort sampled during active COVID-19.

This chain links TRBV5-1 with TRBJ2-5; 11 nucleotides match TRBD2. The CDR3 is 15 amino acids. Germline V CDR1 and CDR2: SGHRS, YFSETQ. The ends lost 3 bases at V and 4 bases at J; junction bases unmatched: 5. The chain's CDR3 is CASSSTSGGVETQYF. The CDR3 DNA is TGCGCCAGCAGCTCTACTAGCGGGGGAGTAGAGACCCAGTACTTC.

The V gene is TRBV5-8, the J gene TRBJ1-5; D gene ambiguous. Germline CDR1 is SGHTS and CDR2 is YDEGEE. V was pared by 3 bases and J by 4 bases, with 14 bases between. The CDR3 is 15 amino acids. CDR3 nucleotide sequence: TGTGCCAGCAGCTCCGACTCTATCTTTAATCAGCCCCAGCATTTT. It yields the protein CASSSDSIFNQPQHF.

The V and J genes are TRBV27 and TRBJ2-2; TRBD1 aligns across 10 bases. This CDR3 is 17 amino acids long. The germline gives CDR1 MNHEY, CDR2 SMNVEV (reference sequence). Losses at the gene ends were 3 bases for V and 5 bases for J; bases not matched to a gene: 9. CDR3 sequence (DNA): TGTGCCAGCAGTTTGGGACAGGGGATGTTAAGGACCGGGGAGCTGTTTTTT. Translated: CASSLGQGMLRTGELFF.

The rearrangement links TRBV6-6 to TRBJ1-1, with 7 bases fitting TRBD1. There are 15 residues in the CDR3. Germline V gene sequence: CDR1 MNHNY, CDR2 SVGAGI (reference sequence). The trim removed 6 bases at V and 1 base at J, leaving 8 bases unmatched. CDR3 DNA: TGTGCCAGCAGATCTCCGGGACAGTCGAACACTGAAGCTTTCTTT. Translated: CASRSPGQSNTEAFF.

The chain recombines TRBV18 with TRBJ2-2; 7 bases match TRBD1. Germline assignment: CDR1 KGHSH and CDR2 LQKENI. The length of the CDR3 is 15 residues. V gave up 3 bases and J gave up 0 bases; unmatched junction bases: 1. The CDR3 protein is CASSPGQANTGELFF. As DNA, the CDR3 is TGTGCCAGCTCACCCGGACAGGCGAACACCGGGGAGCTGTTTTTT.

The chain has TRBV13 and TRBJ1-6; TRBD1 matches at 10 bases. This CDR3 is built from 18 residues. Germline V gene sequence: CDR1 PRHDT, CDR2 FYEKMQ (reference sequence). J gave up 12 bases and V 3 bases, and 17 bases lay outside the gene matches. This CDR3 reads CASSFRGGQGKPSLPLHF. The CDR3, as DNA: TGTGCCAGCAGCTTCCGGGGGGGACAGGGGAAACCATCACTACCCCTCCACTTT.

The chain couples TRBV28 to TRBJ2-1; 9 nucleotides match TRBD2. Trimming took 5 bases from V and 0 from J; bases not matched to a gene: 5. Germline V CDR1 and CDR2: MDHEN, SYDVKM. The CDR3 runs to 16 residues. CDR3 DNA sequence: TGTGCCAGCAGTGGACTAGCGCCAAGCTCCTACAATGAGCAGTTCTTC. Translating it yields CASSGLAPSSYNEQFF.

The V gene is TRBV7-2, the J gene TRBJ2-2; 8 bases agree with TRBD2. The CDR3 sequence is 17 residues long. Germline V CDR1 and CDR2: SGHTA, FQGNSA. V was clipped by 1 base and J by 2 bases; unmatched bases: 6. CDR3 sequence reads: CASSLEWRGANTGELFF. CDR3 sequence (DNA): TGTGCCAGCAGCTTAGAATGGCGGGGGGCCAACACCGGGGAGCTGTTTTTT.